The rows below give T cell receptor beta chains drawn from one sample of a study of T cell changes during pregnancy in multiple sclerosis. The data were produced by immunoSEQ multiplex PCR, yet TCRdb's version contains in-frame clones alone and is incomplete. The sample records some 50,000 clones, about 92% being singletons. The sample here was peripheral blood, taken after pregnancy. These receptors came from a female donor with multiple sclerosis, enrolled in a pregnancy study. CDR3s include the opening cysteine and the closing phenylalanine or tryptophan.

v_call,j_call,cdr3_aa
TRBV5-5,TRBJ1-2,CASSLVVASSNYGYTF
TRBV7-9,TRBJ1-1,CASSERDRGMDEAFF
TRBV11-2,TRBJ1-6,CASSLSQGGIWNSPLHF
TRBV7-9,TRBJ2-2,CASSLVIGELFF
TRBV6-1,TRBJ2-5,CASRATGKETQYF
TRBV4-2,TRBJ2-2,CASSHTGGGSTGELFF
TRBV20-1,TRBJ2-1,CSASINEQFF
TRBV20-1,TRBJ2-5,CSAEAETQYF
TRBV19,TRBJ1-2,CASSRGTGGGYTF
TRBV5-5,TRBJ2-1,CASSLAHPAGGINDEQFF
TRBV19,TRBJ2-1,CASSTRTGFEQFF
TRBV7-9,TRBJ2-3,CASSWQGLGTDTQYF
TRBV27,TRBJ1-1,CASSFGLWGSSGTEAFF
TRBV7-6,TRBJ2-7,CASSLAQGRVYEQYF
TRBV4-1,TRBJ2-7,CASSQFIGPSYEQYF
TRBV14,TRBJ1-3,CASSQYRGSGNTIYF
TRBV6-6,TRBJ1-1,CASARQETSEAFF
TRBV19,TRBJ1-5,CASNNRGLGQPQHF
TRBV5-1,TRBJ2-1,CASSMAGDSYNEQFF
TRBV15,TRBJ2-7,CATTSPGQGSYEQYF
TRBV19,TRBJ1-5,CASSLRGYSNQPQHF
TRBV6-1,TRBJ2-7,CASSEFSGQVPAYEQYF
TRBV7-9,TRBJ1-2,CASSNPGQRNGYTF
TRBV6-5,TRBJ2-7,CATHNGIEQYF
TRBV7-3,TRBJ2-1,CASSLAGGKNEQFF
TRBV7-2,TRBJ2-7,CASSVKTGPEQYF
TRBV27,TRBJ1-5,CASSYKYLMREPQHF
TRBV15,TRBJ2-7,CATSRDPGQGYEQYF
TRBV9,TRBJ1-4,CASSVTAGNEKLFF
TRBV18,TRBJ1-1,CASSPLSSVPSAQGTGFAFF
TRBV30,TRBJ1-3,CAWRGGSGNTIYF
TRBV7-9,TRBJ2-1,CASSPVRDSKYNEQFF
TRBV9,TRBJ2-7,CASSVGDRGKNYYEQYF
TRBV30,TRBJ1-2,CAWTGTGGKSFYGYTF
TRBV4-3,TRBJ2-2,CASSQLNGGPGELFF
TRBV6-5,TRBJ2-5,CASEGGPRETQHF
TRBV4-3,TRBJ1-1,CASSQDPRTGNTEAFF
TRBV18,TRBJ2-3,CASSPLVAGAQGTDTQYF
TRBV29-1,TRBJ1-1,CSVGRDTEAFF
TRBV7-8,TRBJ1-2,CASSTGPQGSYGYTF
TRBV7-9,TRBJ2-3,CASSFSSSTDTQYF
TRBV7-9,TRBJ1-2,CASSSRIGDRDYGYTF
TRBV6-1,TRBJ2-5,CASSVGAGGAETQYF
TRBV7-3,TRBJ1-1,CASSFPGTGDNTEAFF
TRBV7-3,TRBJ1-3,CASSRGYAGNTIYF
TRBV7-6,TRBJ2-7,CASSLGLAGGHGDEQYF
TRBV6-5,TRBJ1-1,CASISSEAFF
TRBV13,TRBJ1-4,CASSSAPRGGEKLFF
TRBV5-4,TRBJ1-5,CASSLQGADQPQHF
TRBV4-2,TRBJ2-7,CASSQVGTYEQYF